One sample yielded the 6 T cell receptor beta chains listed below, sequenced in a study of blood T cells in healthy people across ages. A second PCR, run for roughly 7 to 12 cycles, used a sample-barcoded 5' primer plus a J-beta primer mix. TCRdb used MiXCR to reprocess the 5' RACE reads, holding one entry per CDR3 protein. Counted here are around 650,000 distinct CDR3 sequences, 32% occurring once; the ten biggest clones make up approximately 15%. Specimen: blood. The receptors were gathered from a woman over 75 in good health.

CDR3 bases: TGTGCCAGCAGTTTCAGGCAGGGGGTCTATAATTCACCCCTCCACTTT. Its protein is CASSFRQGVYNSPLHF. V and J are TRBV28 and TRBJ1-6; TRBD1 aligns across 7 bases. The CDR3 sequence is 16 residues long. V lost 3 bases to trimming and J lost 3 bases; unmatched junction nucleotides: 5. The germline gives CDR1 MDHEN, CDR2 SYDVKM.

This sequence joins TRBV5-1 and TRBJ1-2, with 8 bases aligning to TRBD1. The CDR3 runs 14 residues. After removal of 3 bases from V and 3 bases from J, the junction contained 4 bases not matched to a gene. Germline V gives CDR1 SGHRS, CDR2 YFSETQ. This CDR3 is CASSWDRPDYGYTF. The CDR3 DNA reads as TGCGCCAGCAGCTGGGACAGGCCCGACTATGGCTACACCTTC.

This clonotype has ten or more counts. The chain has TRBV27 and TRBJ2-3; tentatively, D is TRBD2 (6 bases). V was trimmed by 0 bases and J by 8 bases, leaving 12 bases between them. The germline gives CDR1 MNHEY, CDR2 SMNVEV (reference sequence). This CDR3 contains 14 residues. The CDR3 DNA reads as TGTGCCAGCAGTTTATCGTTGGCAGCGGGTACGCAGTATTTT. This gives the protein CASSLSLAAGTQYF.

There are many counts of this clonotype. This chain connects TRBV5-1 to TRBJ2-3; 11 bases are shared with TRBD1. The CDR3 length is 17 residues. Losses at the gene ends were 0 bases for V and 2 bases for J; bases not matched to a gene: 5. CDR1 SGHRS and CDR2 YFSETQ come from the germline V gene. CDR3 bases: TGCGCCAGCAGCTTGGATGGGACAGGGGGTTACACAGATACGCAGTATTTT. As protein: CASSLDGTGGYTDTQYF.

The chain carries TRBV7-9 and TRBJ2-2; 8 positions match TRBD1. V shed 11 bases, J shed 6 bases, and the junction held 8 bases outside the gene matches. The CDR3 has 13 residues. From germline, CDR1 is SEHNR and CDR2 FQNEAQ (reference sequence). DNA for the CDR3: TGTGCCGCCCCCCTGACAGGGGCCGGGGAGCTGTTTTTT. Its translation: CAAPLTGAGELFF.

As for this clonotype: Possible read error: a much larger clone is one base away. This rearrangement joins TRBV7-2 to TRBJ2-5; a possible D gene is TRBD2 (6 bases). With 5 bases removed from V and 11 bases from J, the gap between germline ends came to 21 bases. Germline lookup yields CDR1 SGHTA and CDR2 FQGNSA. CDR3 length equals 14 residues. CDR3 DNA sequence: TGTGCCAGCAGCCGGGAGACCCTAGCCCATGAGCAGTACTTC. Translating it yields CASSRETLAHEQYF. The complete variable domain, with remaining parts taken from reference TRBV7-2 and TRBJ2-5, reads GAGVSQSPSNKVTEKGKDVELRCDPISGHTALYWYRQSLGQGLEFLIYFQGNSAPDKSGLPSDRFSAERTGGSVSTLTIQRTQQEDSAVYLCASSRETLAHEQYFGPGTRLLVL.